This T cell receptor beta chain derives from a study of post-analysis software for immune sequencing data. CDR3 length equals 15 residues. Germline loops: CDR1 SQVTM, CDR2 ANQGSEA. After removal of 6 bases from V and 6 bases from J, the junction contained 14 bases not matched to a gene. Carried by the TCR beta cDNA libraries were unique molecular identifiers. TCRdb redid the calling of the PCR reads with MiXCR, one entry per CDR3 protein. This sample yields around 150,000 distinct CDR3 sequences, of which 36% are seen a single time; over 25% belongs to the top ten. Study-level findings and limits: Strong co-clustering by F measure was seen for same-batch samples. Multiple sclerosis patients had significantly lower normalized Chao1 diversity than controls. Comparison of patients with controls showed five or six TRBV segments more frequent in patients, TRBV5-6, TRBV5-1 and TRBV20-1 among them.

Of note for this clonotype: Its antigen is unknown.

V gene TRBV29-1 combines with J gene TRBJ1-1; 9 bases agree with TRBD1. This sample comprised blood, obtained after autologous hematopoietic stem cell transplantation. The TCR sequence derives from a girl aged 5-17 years with multiple sclerosis. The CDR3 coding sequence is TGCAGCGTGGAAACAGGGGGCTTGAAGGTCGCTGAAGCTTTCTTT. As protein: CSVETGGLKVAEAFF.